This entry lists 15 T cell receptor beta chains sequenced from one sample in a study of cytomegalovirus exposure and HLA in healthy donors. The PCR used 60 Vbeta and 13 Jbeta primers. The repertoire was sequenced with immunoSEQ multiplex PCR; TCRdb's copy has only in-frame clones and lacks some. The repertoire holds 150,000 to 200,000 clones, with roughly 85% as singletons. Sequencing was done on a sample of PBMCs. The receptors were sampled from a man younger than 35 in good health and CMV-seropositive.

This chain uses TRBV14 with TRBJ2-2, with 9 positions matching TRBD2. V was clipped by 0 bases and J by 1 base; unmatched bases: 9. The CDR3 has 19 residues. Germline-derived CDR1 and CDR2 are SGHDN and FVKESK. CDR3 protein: CASSQERGSGSLNTGELFF. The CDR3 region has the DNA TGTGCCAGCAGCCAAGAAAGGGGTAGCGGGAGTTTGAACACCGGGGAGCTGTTTTTT.

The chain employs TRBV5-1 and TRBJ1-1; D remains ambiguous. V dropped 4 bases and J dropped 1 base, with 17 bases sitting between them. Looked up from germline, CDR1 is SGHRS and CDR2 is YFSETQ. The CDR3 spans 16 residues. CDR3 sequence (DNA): TGCGCCAGCAGCCCCTCCATTACGGCGGGGAACACTGAAGCTTTCTTT. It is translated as CASSPSITAGNTEAFF.

The CDR3 DNA sequence: TGCGCCAGCAGCTTGTCGGGGGAAGGGTCCTACGAGCAGTACTTC. Translating it yields CASSLSGEGSYEQYF. The chain joins TRBV5-1 to TRBJ2-7; a weak D match, TRBD2 (6 bases). CDR1 SGHRS and CDR2 YFSETQ come from the germline V gene. This CDR3 contains 15 residues. Trimming shortened V by 1 base and J by 1 base, and 12 bases separated the two germline ends.

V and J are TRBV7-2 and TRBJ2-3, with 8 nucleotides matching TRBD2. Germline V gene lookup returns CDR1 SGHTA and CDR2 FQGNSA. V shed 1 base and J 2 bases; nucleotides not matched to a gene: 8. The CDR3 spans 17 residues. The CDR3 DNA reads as TGTGCCAGCAGCTTAGGTAGCGGGATGGGGGTCACAGATACGCAGTATTTT. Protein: CASSLGSGMGVTDTQYF.

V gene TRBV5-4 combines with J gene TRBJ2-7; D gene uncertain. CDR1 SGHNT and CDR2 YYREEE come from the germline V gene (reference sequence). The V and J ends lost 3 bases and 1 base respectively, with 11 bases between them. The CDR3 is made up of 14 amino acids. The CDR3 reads CASSSTGSSYEQYF. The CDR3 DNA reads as TGTGCCAGCAGCTCGACGGGTTCGTCCTACGAGCAGTACTTC.

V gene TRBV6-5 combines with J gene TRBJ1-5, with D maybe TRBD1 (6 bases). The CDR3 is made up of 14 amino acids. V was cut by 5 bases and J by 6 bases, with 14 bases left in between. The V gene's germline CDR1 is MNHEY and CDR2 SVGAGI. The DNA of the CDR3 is TGTGCCAGCAGTCCGACAGGCCAACCTCAGCCCCAGCATTTT. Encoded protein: CASSPTGQPQPQHF.

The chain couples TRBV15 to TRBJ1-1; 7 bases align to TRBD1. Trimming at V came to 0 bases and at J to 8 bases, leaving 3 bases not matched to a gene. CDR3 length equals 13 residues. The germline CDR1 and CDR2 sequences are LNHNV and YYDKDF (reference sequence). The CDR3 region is CATSRDGDREAFF. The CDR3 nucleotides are TGTGCCACCAGCAGAGATGGGGACAGAGAAGCTTTCTTT.

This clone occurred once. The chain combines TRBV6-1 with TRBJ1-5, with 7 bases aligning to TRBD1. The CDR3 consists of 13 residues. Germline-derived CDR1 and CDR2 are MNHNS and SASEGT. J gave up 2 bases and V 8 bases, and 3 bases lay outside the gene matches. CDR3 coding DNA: TGTGCCAGCTCTGGGACAGGCAATCAGCCCCAGCATTTT. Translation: CASSGTGNQPQHF.

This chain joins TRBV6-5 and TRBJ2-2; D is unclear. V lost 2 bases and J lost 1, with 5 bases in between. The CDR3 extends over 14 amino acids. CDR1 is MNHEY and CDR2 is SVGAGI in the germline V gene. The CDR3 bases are TGTGCCAGCAGTTACGGCAAGAACACCGGGGAGCTGTTTTTT. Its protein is CASSYGKNTGELFF.

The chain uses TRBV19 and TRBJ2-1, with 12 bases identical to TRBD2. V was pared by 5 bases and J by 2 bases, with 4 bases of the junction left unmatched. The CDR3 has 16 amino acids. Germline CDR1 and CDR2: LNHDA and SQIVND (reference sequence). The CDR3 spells CASSATSGGTYNEQFF. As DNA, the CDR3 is TGTGCCAGTAGTGCAACTAGCGGGGGGACCTACAATGAGCAGTTCTTC.

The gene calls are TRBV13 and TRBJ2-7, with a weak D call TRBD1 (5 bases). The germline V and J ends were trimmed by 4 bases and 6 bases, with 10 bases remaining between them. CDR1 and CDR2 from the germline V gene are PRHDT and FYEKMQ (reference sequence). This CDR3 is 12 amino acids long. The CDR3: CASSYQGSEQYF. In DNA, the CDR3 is TGTGCCAGCAGCTATCAGGGCTCCGAGCAGTACTTC.

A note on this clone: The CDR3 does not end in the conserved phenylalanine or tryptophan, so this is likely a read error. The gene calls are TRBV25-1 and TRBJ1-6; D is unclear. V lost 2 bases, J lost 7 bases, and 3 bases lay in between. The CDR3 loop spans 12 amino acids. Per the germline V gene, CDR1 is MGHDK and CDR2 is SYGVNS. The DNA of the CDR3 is TGTGCCAGCAGTGAAGACAATTCACCCCTCCACCTT. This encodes CASSEDNSPLHL.

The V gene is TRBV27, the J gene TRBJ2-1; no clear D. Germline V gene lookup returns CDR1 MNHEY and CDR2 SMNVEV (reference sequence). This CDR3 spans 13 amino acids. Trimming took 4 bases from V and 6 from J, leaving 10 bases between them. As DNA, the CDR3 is TGTGCCAGCAGTTCGGAACTACTCAATGAGCAGTTCTTC. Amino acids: CASSSELLNEQFF.

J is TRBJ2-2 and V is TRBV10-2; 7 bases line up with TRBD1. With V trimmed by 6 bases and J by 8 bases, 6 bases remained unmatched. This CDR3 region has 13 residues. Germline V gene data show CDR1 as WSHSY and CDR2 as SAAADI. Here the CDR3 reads CASRSGGLGELFF. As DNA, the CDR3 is TGCGCCAGCAGATCAGGGGGTTTGGGGGAGCTGTTTTTT.

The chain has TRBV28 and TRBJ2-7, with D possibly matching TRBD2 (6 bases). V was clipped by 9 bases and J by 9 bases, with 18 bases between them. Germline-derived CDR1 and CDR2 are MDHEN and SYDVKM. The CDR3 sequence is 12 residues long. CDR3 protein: CASRPRLGGQYF. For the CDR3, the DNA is TGTGCCAGTAGACCTCGGCTGGGGGGGCAGTACTTC.